The 5 T cell receptor beta chains presented below share a single source sample, sequenced in a study of technical replicates of blood from a few donors. Assay used: immunoSEQ multiplex PCR; TCRdb lists only in-frame clones, some missing. The sample includes about 61,000 clones, about 96% of them seen just once. Sequencing used T cells isolated from PBMCs. The receptors were sampled from a human donor in good health.

The genes are TRBV7-9 and TRBJ1-6; a possible D gene is TRBD1 (5 bases). V was cut by 5 bases and J by 0 bases, with 14 bases left in between. This CDR3 comprises 17 residues. Germline V gene data show CDR1 as SEHNR and CDR2 as FQNEAQ (reference sequence). DNA for the CDR3: TGTGCCAGCAGCAAATCCACAGGTTTCTCCTATAATTCACCCCTCCACTTT. Protein sequence: CASSKSTGFSYNSPLHF.

This clone came up once. V usage is TRBV5-1 and J usage is TRBJ2-7; D remains unclear. CDR1 is SGHRS and CDR2 is YFSETQ in the germline V gene. This CDR3 is 16 amino acids long. Trimming stripped 0 bases from V and 0 bases from J, with 13 bases between. The DNA for the CDR3 is TGCGCCAGCAGCTTGGCCGGGTCAGTTAGCTCCTACGAGCAGTACTTC. This encodes CASSLAGSVSSYEQYF.

V gene TRBV7-8 combines with J gene TRBJ2-1, with TRBD1 identical over 10 bases. Germline V gene data show CDR1 as SGHVS and CDR2 as FQNEAQ. The CDR3 extends over 16 amino acids. The J segment lost 9 bases and the V segment lost 4 bases, leaving 12 bases of the junction unmatched. The CDR3 DNA is TGTGCCAGCAGCTCGTACGGGGACAGGGGTCCCAGTGAGCAGTTCTTC. It encodes CASSSYGDRGPSEQFF.

This clone was picked up one time. The J gene is TRBJ2-7, the V gene TRBV5-6; a weak D match, TRBD2 (5 bases). This CDR3 region has 14 residues. Per the germline V gene, CDR1 is SGHDT and CDR2 is YYEEEE. V gave up 2 bases and J gave up 2 bases, with 11 bases separating them. The CDR3 sequence is CASSLGGPTYEQYF. The CDR3 bases are TGTGCCAGCAGCTTAGGAGGACCAACCTACGAGCAGTACTTC.

V and J are TRBV6-5 and TRBJ2-1; TRBD1 matches 9 bases. CDR1 and CDR2 from the germline V gene are MNHEY and SVGAGI. V dropped 2 bases and J dropped 9; count of bases not matched to a gene: 5. The CDR3 extends over 14 amino acids. The CDR3 nucleotides are TGTGCCAGCAGTTACCGGGACAGGGTTGGTGAGCAGTTCTTC. This translates into CASSYRDRVGEQFF.